Sequencing of this T cell receptor (beta chain) was carried out in a study of sequential checkpoint blockade in melanoma. The overall study: Patients were randomized 1:1 to nivolumab-then-ipilimumab or ipilimumab-then-nivolumab first-line. Maintenance nivolumab came after either treatment sequence.

This clone was detected only once. Sample treatment: randomized to nivolumab then ipilimumab (arm A) or the reverse (arm B). Live CD3+CD8+ CD19− CD56− cells were sorted from PBMCs. Germline loops: CDR1 SQVTM, CDR2 ANQGSEA. V lost 4 bases, J lost 5 bases, and 12 bases lay in between. There are 12 residues in the CDR3. TCRdb's copy holds only in-frame clones and misses some; the assay was immunoSEQ multiplex PCR. The table shows approximately 40,000 clones, with 70% to 90% occurring only once. This clonotype was sampled from a human donor with melanoma. The chain is built from TRBV29-1 and TRBJ2-7; D may be TRBD2 (5 bases). Sequenced here: CD8+ T cells sorted from blood (inferred from file names), sampled from a patient given nivolumab and ipilimumab in sequence. Here the CDR3 reads CSVAGVGNEQYF. The CDR3 DNA reads TGCAGCGTTGCCGGGGTGGGGAACGAGCAGTACTTC.